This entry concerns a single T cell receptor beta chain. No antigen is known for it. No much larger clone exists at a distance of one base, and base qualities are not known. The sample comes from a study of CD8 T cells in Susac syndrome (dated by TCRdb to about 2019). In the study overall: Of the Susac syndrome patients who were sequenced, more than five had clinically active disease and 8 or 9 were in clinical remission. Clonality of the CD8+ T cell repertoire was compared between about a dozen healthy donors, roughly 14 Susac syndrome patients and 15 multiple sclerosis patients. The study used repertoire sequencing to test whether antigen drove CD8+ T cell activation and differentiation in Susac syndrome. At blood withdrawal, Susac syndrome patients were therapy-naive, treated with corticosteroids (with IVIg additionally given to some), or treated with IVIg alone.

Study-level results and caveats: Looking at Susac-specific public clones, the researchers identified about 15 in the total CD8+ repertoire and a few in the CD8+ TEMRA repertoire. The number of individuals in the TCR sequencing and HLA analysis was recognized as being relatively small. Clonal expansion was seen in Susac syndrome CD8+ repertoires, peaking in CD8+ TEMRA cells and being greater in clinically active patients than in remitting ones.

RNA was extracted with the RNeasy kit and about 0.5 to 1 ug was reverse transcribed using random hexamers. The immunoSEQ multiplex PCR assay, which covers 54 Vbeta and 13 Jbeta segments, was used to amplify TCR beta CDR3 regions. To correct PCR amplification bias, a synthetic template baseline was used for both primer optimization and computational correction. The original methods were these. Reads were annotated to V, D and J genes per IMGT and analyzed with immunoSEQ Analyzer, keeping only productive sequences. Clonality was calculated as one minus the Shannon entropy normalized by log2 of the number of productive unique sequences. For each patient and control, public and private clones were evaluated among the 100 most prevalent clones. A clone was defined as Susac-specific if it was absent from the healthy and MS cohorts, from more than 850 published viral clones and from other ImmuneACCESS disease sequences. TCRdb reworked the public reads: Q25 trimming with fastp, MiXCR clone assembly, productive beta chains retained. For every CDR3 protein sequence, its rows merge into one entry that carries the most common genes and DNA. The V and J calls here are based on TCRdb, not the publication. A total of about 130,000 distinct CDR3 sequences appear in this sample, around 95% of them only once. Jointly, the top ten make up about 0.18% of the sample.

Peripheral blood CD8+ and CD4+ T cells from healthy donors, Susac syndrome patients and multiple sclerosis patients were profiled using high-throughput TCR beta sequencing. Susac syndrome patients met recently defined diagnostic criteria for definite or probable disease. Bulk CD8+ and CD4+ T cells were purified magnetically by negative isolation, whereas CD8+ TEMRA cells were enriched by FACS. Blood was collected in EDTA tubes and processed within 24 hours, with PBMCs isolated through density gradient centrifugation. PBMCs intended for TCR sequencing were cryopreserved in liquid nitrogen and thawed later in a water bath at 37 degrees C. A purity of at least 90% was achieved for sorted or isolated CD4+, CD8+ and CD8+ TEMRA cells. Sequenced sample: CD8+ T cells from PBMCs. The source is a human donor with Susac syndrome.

The CDR3 region has the sequence CASSLTVGDSNQPQHF. The DNA reads TGTGCCAGCAGTTTGACGGTAGGGGACAGCAATCAGCCCCAGCATTTT. This sequence uses TRBV27 and TRBJ1-5, and perhaps TRBD1 as D gene, on 5 matching bases. From the cysteine up to the phenylalanine, the CDR3 has a length of 16 residues. Only the CDR3 part of the read is kept: 48 bases, read in frame from the first base. For CDR1 and CDR2, the germline V gene (reference sequence) lists MNHEY and SMNVEV. Deletion took 3 bases off V and 1 base off J, with a span of 13 bases between the germline ends.